The clone carrying this TCR beta chain was seen ten or more times. Its matching antigen is unknown. The record originates from a study of metastatic and nonmetastatic thyroid tumors. Study-wide context: Across blood and tumor or nodule tissue, repertoires from malignant and benign thyroid patients were compared with one another. Study results and caveats: Malignant thyroid tumors reportedly exceeded benign nodules significantly in TCR beta diversity, with the difference appearing in blood and tumor.

All patients were untreated before thyroid surgery. The CDR3 runs to 17 residues. Germline CDR1 and CDR2: MDHEN and SYDVKM. Trimming took 10 bases from V and 2 from J; bases not matched to a gene: 19. Study processing details: CDR3 was compared across clinicopathological groups, and the resulting differences were used to build a distant-metastasis classifier for papillary thyroid cancer. TCRdb reassembled clones from the PCR reads with MiXCR. It is TCRdb's table, rather than the study itself, that gives the V and J calls and clone size. Of about 28,000 clones listed, about 24% are singletons. This clonotype originated in a female donor with papillary thyroid cancer or a benign thyroid nodule (not recorded which). Some clones in this sample may be carry-over from other donors' samples. The sequenced sample consisted of blood. The gene calls are TRBV28 and TRBJ1-1; 7 nucleotides match TRBD1. CDR3 DNA: TGTGCCACCCGGGGGTTGGGGGCGGGACAGCAAAACACTGAAGCTTTCTTT. Translating it yields CATRGLGAGQQNTEAFF.